The present T cell receptor (beta chain) was sequenced within a study of beta chain features in type 1 diabetes. Findings of the study overall: All four CD4+ subsets from Type 1 diabetes patients carried moderately but significantly shorter TCRB CDR3s. Patients showed naive, central memory and Treg TCRB repertoires that appeared more similar than those of healthy donors.

cDNA synthesis used the whole RNA isolate, giving expressed TCRB sequences. Sequencing used immunoSEQ multiplex PCR; TCRdb keeps in-frame clones, though not all of them. The sample includes just over 450,000 clones, 25% to 35% of them seen just once. This clone was seen a few times. The antigen is not known. This TCR derives from a man younger than 30 in good health. Sequenced: naive CD4+ T cells from blood.

The CDR3 DNA reads TGCGCCAGCAGCCAAAACCGAGCGAGGGAAACTAACTATGGCTACACCTTC. Translated, it gives CASSQNRARETNYGYTF. This chain uses TRBV4-3 with TRBJ1-2; no definite D call. V was clipped by 2 bases and J by 0 bases, with 16 bases between them. From germline, CDR1 is LGHNA and CDR2 YSLEER. The CDR3 totals 17 residues.